This T cell receptor beta chain is drawn from a study of T-cell memory formation after mild COVID-19. Overall study context: Among the donors, TCR clusters were largely specific to each donor. General study results and limits: Contracting CD4+ clones sat mainly in CM and EM; CD8+ in EMRA. Pre-infection memory showed some responding clones, and this suggested that cross-reactive memory joined.

The TCR alpha and TCR beta cDNA libraries, bearing sample barcodes and UMIs, were generated by 5'RACE using constant-segment primers. TCRdb re-called the 5' RACE reads with MiXCR, one entry per CDR3 protein. The sample consists of under 600,000 distinct CDR3 sequences, about a fifth of them appearing once. Comment on this clonotype: The target antigen is unknown.

The sequence came from an adult woman who had mild COVID-19 (a few samples of this study predate the infection). Cell type and time point are not known. Sequencing used PBMCs or a T cell subset sorted from them (not recorded which).

The CDR3 DNA reads TGTGCCAGCAGCTTATCGACTAGCATTGCCGGGGAGCTGTTTTTT. Residues: CASSLSTSIAGELFF. V gene TRBV7-6 combines with J gene TRBJ2-2; 7 positions match TRBD2. J was trimmed by 6 bases and V by 2 bases; bases with no gene match: 6. This CDR3 has 15 residues. Looked up from germline, CDR1 is SGHVS and CDR2 is FNYEAQ.